This TCR beta chain was obtained from a study of cytomegalovirus exposure and HLA in healthy donors (TCRdb year 2017). For the study in its entirety: According to a later analysis, the 120 or so validation repertoires were produced on the same platform as the approximately 690 repertoires of the first cohort. The aim of the study was to test whether cataloging public T cell receptors could identify signatures of past pathogen exposure. To predict cytomegalovirus infection status, the study brought together high-throughput TCR immunosequencing, statistical association of individual TCRs with disease status, and machine learning. In addition to the first cohort of about 650 subjects, a separate validation cohort of about 120 different subjects was used.

What the research found in general, with its limitations: A later analysis found that TCRs clustered in the first cohort also tended to co-occur in the 95 to 150 validation repertoires, with approximately 95% of cluster scores above 0. In vitro tests confirmed that a few of the cytomegalovirus-associated TCR beta chains recognize cytomegalovirus antigens. Most TCR sequences were observed very rarely across donors, whereas some public TCRs were present in many individuals. Cytomegalovirus status was reported to be diagnosed by the classifier with high specificity and sensitivity in both the original and validation cohorts. A later analysis lacked HLA typing for the validation cohort, so it scored co-occurrence in that cohort across all 110 or so repertoires. The study gave a list of over 150 TCR beta chains associated with cytomegalovirus. It was suggested by the authors that the approach could potentially be generalized to other disease states and immunological phenotypes.

The donors belonged to the validation cohort of about 110 subjects, which was separate from the approximately 660-subject first cohort. Of note for this clone: The antigen it binds to is not known. Qualities for individual bases were not recorded, and no much larger clone is one base off.

The library was produced with the immunoSEQ multiplex PCR assay. The paper's data handling went like this. A statistical classification framework was developed to diagnose cytomegalovirus status using the catalog of TCR beta chain sequences. TCRdb carries this immuneACCESS record with in-frame sequences only. Its versions omit some clonotypes, under half of them owing to an unresolved V gene in the studies checked, with the rest unexplained. For V, J and clone size, that table is used; D and trimming come from the DNA. Across this sample there are 150,000 to 200,000 clones, with approximately 86% seen only once. The ten largest make up 6% to 8.5% of the sample. V was cut back by 7 bases and J by 4 bases, leaving a gap of 18 bases between them. The CDR3 runs 14 residues from the cysteine to the phenylalanine. Only CDR3 DNA is held: 42 bases, read in frame from base 1. Sequences SGHRS (CDR1) and YFSETQ (CDR2) are obtained from the germline V gene.

This clonotype was sampled from a man in his thirties or forties in good health and CMV-seropositive. The sequence joins TRBV5-1 to TRBJ2-7; a weak D assignment points to TRBD1 (7 bases agree). The sequencing input was PBMCs. The CDR3 in this case is CASRNTGAGYEQYF. The bases are TGCGCCAGCCGAAACACAGGGGCGGGATACGAGCAGTACTTC.